This passage covers 17 T cell receptor beta chains from one sample sequenced in a study of post-analysis software for immune sequencing data. TCR beta cDNA libraries had unique molecular identifiers. MiXCR, run by TCRdb on the PCR reads, gives a single entry per CDR3 protein. Of about 760,000 distinct CDR3 sequences listed, 25% to 30% are singletons. No antigen is known for these receptors. Study observations and caveats: Five TRBV segments occurring more often in patients than controls included TRBV5-6, TRBV5-1 and TRBV20-1.

Sequencing input: blood. The receptors were sampled from a girl aged 10-17 years with multiple sclerosis.

The chain couples TRBV6-1 to TRBJ1-5, with D perhaps matching TRBD1 (5 bases). There are 17 residues in the CDR3. V was cut by 8 bases and J by 2 bases, with 22 bases left in between. Germline CDR1 reads MNHNS; CDR2 reads SASEGT. DNA for the CDR3: TGTGCCAGCCCCTTGAATTCGACAGACCGACGCAATCAGCCCCAGCATTTT. This sequence encodes CASPLNSTDRRNQPQHF.

The V and J genes are TRBV7-9 and TRBJ2-7; D is perhaps TRBD2 (6 bases). This CDR3 is built from 15 residues. V lost 4 bases to trimming and J lost 0 bases, with 13 bases between them. The germline V gene encodes CDR1 SEHNR and CDR2 FQNEAQ (reference sequence). CDR3 in amino acids: CASSSGAQGSYEQYF. CDR3 in DNA: TGTGCCAGCAGCTCGGGAGCGCAGGGCTCCTACGAGCAGTACTTC.

The chain uses TRBV20-1 and TRBJ2-1, with TRBD2 identical over 11 bases. V gave up 2 bases and J gave up 7 bases; unmatched junction bases: 13. The CDR3 is 17 amino acids. Germline V lookup: CDR1 DFQATT, CDR2 SNEGSKA (reference sequence). The CDR3 region is CSARPRILAGDRNEQFF. In nucleotides, the CDR3 is TGCAGTGCTAGACCTCGGATACTAGCGGGAGATAGGAATGAGCAGTTCTTC.

The chain recombines TRBV6-5 with TRBJ2-1; no firm D call. Germline CDR1 reads MNHEY; CDR2 reads SVGAGI. This CDR3 has 14 amino acids. V lost 5 bases and J 13 bases, leaving 21 bases between the germline ends. CDR3 residues: CASSIERLSETQFF. For the CDR3, the DNA is TGTGCCAGCAGTATTGAGAGGCTGTCAGAGACCCAGTTCTTC.

The CDR3 DNA sequence: TGCGCCAGCAGCTTGGGGGCGGCTATAGCCAAAAACATTCAGTACTTC. Amino acid sequence: CASSLGAAIAKNIQYF. The chain employs TRBV5-1 and TRBJ2-4; no clear D gene. Trimming cost V 0 bases and J 0 bases, with 10 bases left between them. Germline CDR1 and CDR2: SGHRS and YFSETQ. This CDR3 contains 16 residues. The whole variable domain, remainder taken from reference TRBV5-1 and TRBJ2-4, is KAGVTQTPRYLIKTRGQQVTLSCSPISGHRSVSWYQQTPGQGLQFLFEYFSETQRNKGNFPGRFSGRQFSNSRSEMNVSTLELGDSALYLCASSLGAAIAKNIQYFGAGTRLSVL.

Many counts were recorded for this clonotype. Here the CDR3 reads CSVFDRGPNSGANVLTF. The CDR3 DNA is TGCAGCGTTTTTGACAGGGGACCCAACTCTGGGGCCAACGTCCTGACTTTC. The chain employs TRBV29-1 and TRBJ2-6; 8 bases map to TRBD1. Losses at the gene ends were 5 bases for V and 0 bases for J; bases not matched to a gene: 9. CDR3 size: 17 residues. The germline gives CDR1 SQVTM, CDR2 ANQGSEA.

The chain carries TRBV2 and TRBJ1-4, with a weak D call TRBD1 (6 bases). Trimming cost V 4 bases and J 7 bases, with 13 bases left between them. Germline loops: CDR1 SNHLY, CDR2 FYNNEI. The CDR3 has 14 amino acids. The CDR3 here is CASSAEGGAEKLFF. The CDR3 bases are TGTGCCAGCAGTGCGGAAGGGGGGGCTGAAAAACTGTTTTTT.

This clonotype was found a few times. V is TRBV7-9 and J is TRBJ2-5, with 15 bases lining up with TRBD2. Germline CDR1 SEHNR, CDR2 FQNEAQ (reference sequence). The ends lost 4 bases at V and 5 bases at J; junction bases unmatched: 8. This CDR3 has 17 residues. The DNA for the CDR3 is TGTGCCAGCAGCTCGGGACTAGCGGGAGGTCTACCCGAGACCCAGTACTTC. This translates into CASSSGLAGGLPETQYF.

The V gene is TRBV27, the J gene TRBJ2-4, with 11 bases that match TRBD2. TRBJ2-7 matches the DNA end more closely, so the J call is doubtful. The CDR3 runs to 18 residues. CDR1 is MNHEY, CDR2 SMNVEV, per germline (reference sequence). The DNA for the CDR3 is TGTGCCAGCAGTCCCTTACTAGCGGGAGTCGCCTTAGGCTACGAGCAGTACTTC. Translated: CASSPLLAGVALGYEQYF.

CDR3 in DNA: TGTGCCAGCACCCCATGGGGGCCACCGGGACAGAGCACAGATACGCAGTATTTT. This translates into CASTPWGPPGQSTDTQYF. The V gene is TRBV28, the J gene TRBJ2-3; TRBD1 agrees at 7 bases. CDR3 length equals 18 residues. Germline V gene lookup returns CDR1 MDHEN and CDR2 SYDVKM. With 7 bases clipped from V and 0 bases from J, the junction kept 16 bases outside the gene matches.

As regards this clonotype: This could be a read error, since a much larger clone is one nucleotide away. This chain links TRBV10-3 with TRBJ2-3; 11 bases agree with TRBD2. CDR3 size: 15 residues. V shed 4 bases, J shed 4 bases, and the junction held 4 bases outside the gene matches. In germline, CDR1 is ENHRY, CDR2 SYGVKD. The CDR3 sequence: CAISGVAGGSDTQYF. CDR3 nucleotides: TGTGCCATCAGTGGCGTAGCGGGAGGGTCAGATACGCAGTATTTT.

Only a few counts were recorded for this clonotype. The rearrangement uses TRBV6-6 and TRBJ1-1, with a weak D call TRBD1 (6 bases). This CDR3 comprises 13 residues. CDR1 is MNHNY, CDR2 SVGAGI, per germline (reference sequence). The V end lost 5 bases, the J end lost 8 bases, and 15 bases lay between the germline ends. Here the CDR3 reads CASSVQGRGEAFF. CDR3 sequence (DNA): TGTGCCAGCAGTGTTCAGGGGCGAGGGGAAGCTTTCTTT.

This CDR3 is CATFWGLAGGVSEQYF. The CDR3 DNA is TGTGCGACATTTTGGGGACTAGCGGGAGGTGTCAGCGAGCAGTACTTC. The J gene is TRBJ2-7, the V gene TRBV12-3 or TRBV12-4; TRBD2 aligns across 15 bases. This CDR3 spans 16 amino acids.

This clonotype was picked up a small number of times. The V and J genes are TRBV29-1 and TRBJ1-4, with TRBD1 identical over 7 bases. This CDR3 is built from 13 residues. Germline lookup yields CDR1 SQVTM and CDR2 ANQGSEA. V lost 7 bases to trimming and J lost 3 bases; unmatched junction nucleotides: 5. CDR3 bases: TGCAGCGCAAGGGGGCTAGCTAATGAAAAACTGTTTTTT. Its protein product is CSARGLANEKLFF.

This clonotype was recorded a few times. One junction end does not reproduce the germline sequence, and a read error may be involved. The gene calls are TRBV25-1 and TRBJ1-2; D is perhaps TRBD1 (5 bases). CDR1 is MGHDK and CDR2 is SYGVNS in the germline V gene. CDR3 length equals 14 residues. The CDR3 DNA follows: TGTGCCAGCAGTGAGGGGCAGGGTAACTATGGCCACACCTTC. Residues: CASSEGQGNYGHTF.

V gene TRBV18 combines with J gene TRBJ2-1, with a weak D call TRBD2 (7 bases). V lost 10 bases and J lost 12, with 22 bases in between. CDR3 length: 13 amino acids. CDR1 is KGHSH and CDR2 is LQKENI in the germline V gene. The CDR3 DNA reads as TGTGCCACCTCCGAGGTAGGGGGGGTTGGGCAGTTCTTC. This gives the protein CATSEVGGVGQFF.

The rearrangement links TRBV20-1 to TRBJ2-1; possibly TRBD1 or TRBD2 for D (5 bases each). V was trimmed by 5 bases and J by 6 bases, leaving 20 bases between them. The CDR3 is 15 residues long. Germline values: CDR1 DFQATT, CDR2 SNEGSKA (reference sequence). The DNA of the CDR3 is TGCAGTGCTCAAGCCGGGACCAAGCGTCCCAATGAGCAGTTCTTC. Protein sequence: CSAQAGTKRPNEQFF.